A selection of T cell receptor beta chains follows, all from one sample in a study of blood T cell repertoires in COVID-19. Assay: immunoSEQ multiplex PCR; the TCRdb copy retains only in-frame clones and omits some. The repertoire holds about 150,000 clones, with 76% as singletons. The sequenced sample consisted of peripheral blood. These TCRs come from a woman aged 80 or older with acute or convalescent COVID-19. Both conserved end residues are part of each CDR3. D genes are given only for firm matches. Size values are once, few and many counts, or a class for expanded clones, and some rows have none.

J | V | size | D | DNA | CDR3
TRBJ1-4 | TRBV4-3 | - | - | TGCGCCAGCAGCCAAGAAGTGATCAGGGGAGATCAGGAAAAACTGTTTTTT | CASSQEVIRGDQEKLFF
TRBJ1-2 | TRBV7-9 | - | TRBD1 | TGTGCCAGCAGCCTTATCCCAGGGGGGAATGGCTACACCTTC | CASSLIPGGNGYTF
TRBJ1-1 | TRBV12-3/TRBV12-4 | - | - | TGTGCCAGCAGTTTTCTTCGGAACACTGAAGCTTTCTTT | CASSFLRNTEAFF
TRBJ1-3 | TRBV7-6 | few | - | TGTGCCAGCAGCTTAGAGGATCCAGGGGCGTATACTGGAAACACCATATATTTT | CASSLEDPGAYTGNTIYF
TRBJ1-2 | TRBV5-1 | - | - | TGCGCCAGCAGCTTAGACAGTAACTATGGCTACACCTTC | CASSLDSNYGYTF
TRBJ2-1 | TRBV4-2 | - | - | TGTGCCAGCAGCCAAGATTGGGAGGTCTCGTACAATGAGCAGTTCTTC | CASSQDWEVSYNEQFF
TRBJ2-1 | TRBV11-3 | - | - | TGTGCCAGCAGCTCATCGACTGGCACACACCCCGTCTTC | CASSSSTGTHPVF
TRBJ1-1 | TRBV20-1 | - | TRBD1 | TGCAGTGCTAGTAGACAGGGGGCTATGGCTGAAGCTTTCTTT | CSASRQGAMAEAFF
TRBJ1-5 | TRBV7-6 | - | - | TGTGCCAGCAGCTTAGGGGTTGGGAGGGACAATCAGCCCCAGCATTTT | CASSLGVGRDNQPQHF
TRBJ2-2 | TRBV21-1 | - | - | TGTGCCAGCGGCAAAAGCGGGGGGTCGAACACCGGGGAGCTGTTTTTT | CASGKSGGSNTGELFF
TRBJ1-5 | TRBV2 | - | - | TGTGCCAGCAGCGAAAGGGGGTCTGGACAGCCCCAGCATTTT | CASSERGSGQPQHF
TRBJ1-5 | TRBV7-2 | once | - | TGTGCCAGCACCCCAGGTGGGAATCAGCCCCAGCATTTT | CASTPGGNQPQHF
TRBJ1-1 | TRBV12-3/TRBV12-4 | - | - | TGTGCCAGCAGTTTGCCCAGGGCCGAAGCTTTCTTT | CASSLPRAEAFF
TRBJ2-1 | TRBV24-1 | - | TRBD2 | TGTGCCACCAGTGATAGCGGGAGGGGGAATAATGAGCAGTTCTTC | CATSDSGRGNNEQFF
TRBJ1-2 | TRBV19 | few | TRBD1 | TGTGCCAGTAGTGTTCCGACAGGGGCTAAACAGGCTGGCTACACCTTC | CASSVPTGAKQAGYTF
TRBJ1-3 | TRBV5-6 | - | TRBD1 | TGTGCCAGCAGCCAGATCGACAGGGGAATCTCTGGAAACACCATATATTTT | CASSQIDRGISGNTIYF
TRBJ1-2 | TRBV7-2 | - | TRBD1 | TGTGCCAGCAGCTCGTCCGGGACAGACAACTATGGCTACACCTTC | CASSSSGTDNYGYTF